The 20 T cell receptor beta chains presented below share a single source sample, sequenced in a study of monozygotic twins with inflammatory bowel disease. One entry per CDR3 protein, without DNA, is what TCRdb gives after re-calling the 5' RACE reads. The table lists approximately 390,000 distinct CDR3 sequences, with approximately 2.3% in the top ten. The sequencing sample was made of blood. The source of these receptors is a human donor with ulcerative colitis or Crohn's disease, or a healthy co-twin of an affected twin (not recorded which).

This chain links TRBV20-1 with TRBJ1-1. The CDR3 spans 12 residues. Germline values: CDR1 DFQATT, CDR2 SNEGSKA (reference sequence). CDR3 sequence reads: CSASQSNTEAFF.

The V gene is TRBV10-3, the J gene TRBJ1-6; TCRdb picks TRBD1, but there is no DNA to check that call. The germline gives CDR1 ENHRY, CDR2 SYGVKD. The CDR3 totals 15 residues. CDR3: CAISETRAEGSPLHF.

The chain uses TRBV20-1 and TRBJ2-3; the D call of TRBD2 rests on TCRdb alone, since no DNA is present to check it. The CDR3 extends over 16 amino acids. Germline V gives CDR1 DFQATT, CDR2 SNEGSKA (reference sequence). The CDR3 sequence: CSASLLTSGITDTQYF.

The chain couples TRBV20-1 to TRBJ1-5; without DNA, the TCRdb call of TRBD1 cannot be checked. This CDR3 is 15 amino acids long. Germline loops: CDR1 DFQATT, CDR2 SNEGSKA (reference sequence). The CDR3 is CSAGYRAMNNQPQHF.

The chain couples TRBV18 to TRBJ2-1; TCRdb indicates TRBD2, and absent DNA this call remains unverified. The germline CDR1 and CDR2 sequences are KGHSH and LQKENI. There are 15 residues in the CDR3. CDR3 sequence reads: CASSSAGGPPDEQFF.

The CDR3 sequence is CASSLSPGGNTEALF. The chain carries TRBV7-3 and TRBJ1-1. Germline V lookup: CDR1 SGHTA, CDR2 FQGTGA. The CDR3 has 15 residues.

V usage is TRBV5-1 and J usage is TRBJ2-1; checking the TCRdb D call of TRBD1 is not possible without DNA. The germline CDR1 and CDR2 sequences are SGHRS and YFSETQ. This CDR3 is built from 13 residues. The CDR3 spells CASRGQNHNEQFF. The full variable domain, its missing parts supplied by reference TRBV5-1 and TRBJ2-1, is KAGVTQTPRYLIKTRGQQVTLSCSPISGHRSVSWYQQTPGQGLQFLFEYFSETQRNKGNFPGRFSGRQFSNSRSEMNVSTLELGDSALYLCASRGQNHNEQFFGPGTRLTVL.

J is TRBJ1-5 and V is TRBV6-2 or TRBV6-3; TCRdb's D call, TRBD1, is unchecked because there is no DNA. Germline-derived CDR1 and CDR2 are MNHEY and SVGEGT. The CDR3 loop spans 14 amino acids. The CDR3 is CASSSSTGVQPQHF.

The rearrangement links TRBV4-3 to TRBJ2-1; lacking DNA, the TRBD2 call made by TCRdb goes unchecked. This CDR3 contains 15 residues. Looked up from germline, CDR1 is LGHNA and CDR2 is YSLEER. The CDR3 region is CASSHSGGTGQEQFF.

The gene calls are TRBV5-1 and TRBJ2-3; as DNA is missing, the TRBD1 call by TCRdb cannot be tested. This CDR3 contains 14 residues. CDR1 is SGHRS and CDR2 is YFSETQ in the germline V gene. The CDR3 spells CASSLEGGEDTQYF.

The J gene is TRBJ2-7, the V gene TRBV7-8; TCRdb calls TRBD2, which cannot be checked without DNA. CDR3 length equals 14 residues. CDR1 is SGHVS, CDR2 FQNEAQ, per germline. CDR3 sequence: CASSPTGSNYEQYF.

V is TRBV20-1 and J is TRBJ1-1. Germline V CDR1 and CDR2: DFQATT, SNEGSKA (reference sequence). The length of the CDR3 is 14 residues. The CDR3 region is CSARAVQLLTEAFF.

The rearrangement joins TRBV30 to TRBJ2-2; no DNA is available, so the TRBD1 call from TCRdb remains unchecked. The CDR3 sequence is 14 residues long. Germline V gene data show CDR1 as GTSNPN and CDR2 as SVGIG (reference sequence). The CDR3 sequence: CAWSVVGLTGELFF.

The rearrangement joins TRBV10-3 to TRBJ1-1; absent DNA, TCRdb's TRBD1 call cannot be checked. The germline CDR1 and CDR2 sequences are ENHRY and SYGVKD. The CDR3 has 16 residues. The CDR3 reads CAIAKADREKATEAFF.

The chain carries TRBV20-1 and TRBJ2-5. Germline V lookup: CDR1 DFQATT, CDR2 SNEGSKA (reference sequence). The CDR3 sequence is 12 residues long. CDR3: CSARRQRETQYF.

This sequence joins TRBV7-3 and TRBJ2-3. The CDR3 has 13 amino acids. The germline V gene has CDR1 SGHTA and CDR2 FQGTGA. The chain's CDR3 is CASSFPGTDTQYF.

The V call is TRBV11-3, the J call TRBJ2-5; TCRdb proposes TRBD2, but this gene call is untestable without DNA. CDR1 SGHNT and CDR2 YENEEA come from the germline V gene. CDR3 length: 15 amino acids. CDR3 residues: CASSASRGRQETQYF.

V usage is TRBV5-4 and J usage is TRBJ1-6. Germline assignment: CDR1 SGHNT and CDR2 YYREEE (reference sequence). The CDR3 has 16 residues. This chain's CDR3 is CASSFFGLRANSPLHF.

V gene TRBV20-1 combines with J gene TRBJ2-4; the D call of TRBD2 rests on TCRdb alone, since no DNA is present to check it. The CDR3 is made up of 15 amino acids. Germline loops: CDR1 DFQATT, CDR2 SNEGSKA (reference sequence). The CDR3 loop reads CSARDSGAPKNIQYF.

V usage is TRBV9 and J usage is TRBJ2-1; TCRdb returns TRBD2, unconfirmable since there is no DNA. Per germline, CDR1 SGDLS and CDR2 YYNGEE. This CDR3 is built from 16 residues. The CDR3 spells CASSVALAGGHNEQFF.